This T cell receptor (beta chain) was recovered during a study of blood T cells in healthy people across ages. This clonotype turned up a few times. Its antigen remains unidentified. Primers used in a second PCR of about 7 to 12 cycles were a sample-barcoded 5' primer and a J-beta primer mix. From the 5' RACE reads, TCRdb called clonotypes with MiXCR, one entry per CDR3 protein. This repertoire shows about 1.8 million distinct CDR3 sequences, approximately 50% found once; its top ten account for approximately 2.1%. Roughly 10 milliliters of peripheral blood were drawn from each donor into EDTA-treated tubes. Broader study findings: Reliance upon unsorted PBMCs precluded definitive naive versus antigen-experienced comparison. Diversity was higher, and naive CD4+ cells more numerous, in long-lived donors than in aged donors. Per million T cells, TCR beta diversity dropped about linearly as age rose.

The germline V and J ends were trimmed by 5 bases and 2 bases, with 14 bases remaining between them. There are 15 residues in the CDR3. Per germline, CDR1 SGHVS and CDR2 FQNEAQ. The sequencing sample was made of blood. V is TRBV7-8 and J is TRBJ2-3; D uncertain. The sequence was collected from a woman between 35 and 50 years old in good health. In DNA, the CDR3 is TGTGCCAGCAGCACCTCTCCCGGAATCACAGATACGCAGTATTTT. The encoded protein is CASSTSPGITDTQYF. The variable domain in full, with the rest retrieved from reference TRBV7-8 and TRBJ2-3, is GAGVSQSPRYKVAKRGQDVALRCDPISGHVSLFWYQQALGQGPEFLTYFQNEAQLDKSGLPSDRFFAERPEGSVSTLKIQRTQQEDSAVYLCASSTSPGITDTQYFGPGTRLTVL.